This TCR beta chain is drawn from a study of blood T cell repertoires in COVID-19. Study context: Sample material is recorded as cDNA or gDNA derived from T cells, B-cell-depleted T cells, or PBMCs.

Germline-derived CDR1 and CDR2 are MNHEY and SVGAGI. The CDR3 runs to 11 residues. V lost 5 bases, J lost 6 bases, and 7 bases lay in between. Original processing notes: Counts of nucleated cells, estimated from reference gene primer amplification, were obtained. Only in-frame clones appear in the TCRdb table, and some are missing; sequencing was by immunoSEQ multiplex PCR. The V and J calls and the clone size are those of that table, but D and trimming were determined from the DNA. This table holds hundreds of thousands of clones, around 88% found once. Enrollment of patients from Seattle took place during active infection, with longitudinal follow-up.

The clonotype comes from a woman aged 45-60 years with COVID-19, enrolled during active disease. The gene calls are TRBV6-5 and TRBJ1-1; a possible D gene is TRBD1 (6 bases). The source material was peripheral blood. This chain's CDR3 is CASSPGAEAFF. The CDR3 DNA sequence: TGTGCCAGCAGTCCAGGGGCTGAAGCTTTCTTT.